This T cell receptor beta chain was identified in a study of immune evolution from preneoplasia to lung adenocarcinoma. Study findings and constraints: Later-stage lesions appeared to have more T cells, more diversity, less clonality.

TCRdb's copy holds only in-frame clones and misses some; the assay was immunoSEQ multiplex PCR. Among several thousand clones listed, around 84% were seen once. As concerns this clone: The antigen remains unidentified.

Germline V gene sequence: CDR1 LNHDA, CDR2 SQIVND (reference sequence). CDR3 length equals 14 residues. V shed 6 bases, J shed 1 base, and the junction held 4 bases outside the gene matches. Sequenced material: FFPE lung adenocarcinoma in situ tissue. The rearrangement links TRBV19 to TRBJ2-3, with 7 bases lining up with TRBD1. This clonotype was sampled from a donor aged 70 or over with lung adenocarcinoma. The CDR3 spells CASSPGQGTDTQYF. CDR3 nucleotide sequence: TGTGCCAGTAGCCCAGGACAGGGCACAGATACGCAGTATTTT.